This TCR beta chain was sequenced in a study of blood T cell repertoires in COVID-19. The CDR3 is 14 residues long. The trim removed 2 bases at V and 7 bases at J, leaving 6 bases unmatched. CDR1 and CDR2 (germline): MNHEY, SVGAGI. Per the study methods: Reference gene primer amplification gave estimated nucleated cell counts. Sequenced by immunoSEQ multiplex PCR; TCRdb stores in-frame clones only, minus some. V and J calls and clone size are as listed in that table; D and trimming were resolved from the DNA. The data show some 200,000 clones, around 80% seen once. The chain uses TRBV6-5 and TRBJ2-5, with 8 bases aligning to TRBD1. Sequenced input: peripheral blood. The source of this sequence is a woman aged 55-75 years who had recovered from COVID-19. The CDR3 is CASSYATGVGTQYF. The CDR3 region has the DNA TGTGCCAGCAGTTACGCGACAGGGGTTGGGACCCAGTACTTC.